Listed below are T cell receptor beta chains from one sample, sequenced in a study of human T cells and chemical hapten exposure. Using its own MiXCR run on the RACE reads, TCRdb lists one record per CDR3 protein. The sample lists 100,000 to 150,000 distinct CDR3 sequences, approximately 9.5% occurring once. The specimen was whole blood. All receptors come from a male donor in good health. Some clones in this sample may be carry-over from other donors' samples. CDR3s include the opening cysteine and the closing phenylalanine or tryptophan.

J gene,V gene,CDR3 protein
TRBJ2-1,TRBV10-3,CAISRTSGTVYEQFF
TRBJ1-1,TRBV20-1,CSARGAVYTEAFF
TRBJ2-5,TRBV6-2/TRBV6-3,CASRPHGAAQETQYF
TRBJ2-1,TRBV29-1,CSVDSRGRYNEQFF
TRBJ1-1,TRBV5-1,CASGSFVGTEAFF
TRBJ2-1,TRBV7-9,CASSPLAGDRNEQFF
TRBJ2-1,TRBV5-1,CASSLGLAGGPNDNEQFF
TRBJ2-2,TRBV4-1,CASMDVESTGELFF
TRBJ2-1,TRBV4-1,CASSQTVTSGTYNEQFF
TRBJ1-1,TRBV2,CASTPEGGFRTEAFF
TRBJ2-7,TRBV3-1,CASSQGGGRALSYEQYF
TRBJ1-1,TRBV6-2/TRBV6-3,CASSFRGPGAEAFF
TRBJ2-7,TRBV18,CASSSKGGVAPYEQYF
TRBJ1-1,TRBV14,CASSHTMHRGKFTEAFF
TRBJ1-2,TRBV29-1,CSVGQGIQYGYTF
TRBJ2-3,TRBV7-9,CASSSTTSGKYTDTQYF
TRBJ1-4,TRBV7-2,CASSSQSYGTTNEKLFF
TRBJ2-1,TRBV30,CAWGDRLTYNEQFF
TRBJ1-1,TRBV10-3,CAISGTRNTEAFF
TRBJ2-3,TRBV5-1,CASSLVQGSGDTQYF
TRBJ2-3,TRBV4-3,CASSRSPLQGLLPDTQYF
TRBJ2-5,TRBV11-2,CASSFPPLTSGNQETQYF
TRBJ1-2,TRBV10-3,CAISDLGEDGYTF
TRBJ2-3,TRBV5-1,CASSSGSGGAYDTDTQYF
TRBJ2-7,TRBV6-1,CASSEPTVGQGSSYEQYF
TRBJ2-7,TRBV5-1,CASSPGGRDYEQYF
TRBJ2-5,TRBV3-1,CASSQDAEEETQYF
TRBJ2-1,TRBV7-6,CASSLASGTTYNEQFF
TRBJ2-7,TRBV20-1,CSGLIGGEQYF
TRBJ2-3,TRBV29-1,CSVEMSGTDTQYF
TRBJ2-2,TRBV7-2,CASSLAPLAGGPFTGELFF
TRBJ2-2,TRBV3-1,CASSHRVGPTGELFF
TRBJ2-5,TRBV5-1,CASSLIAGEETQYF
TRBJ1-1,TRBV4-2,CASSQDRARADFVTEAFF
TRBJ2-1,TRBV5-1,CASSQTGNSNEQFF
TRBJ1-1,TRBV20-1,CSARDMMNTEAFF
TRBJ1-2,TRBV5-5,CASSLGEGATYGYTF
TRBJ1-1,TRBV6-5,CASSYVGERRTEAFF
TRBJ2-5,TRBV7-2,CASSLMAPGTGQETQYF
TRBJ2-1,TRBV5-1,CASSLVLDEQFF